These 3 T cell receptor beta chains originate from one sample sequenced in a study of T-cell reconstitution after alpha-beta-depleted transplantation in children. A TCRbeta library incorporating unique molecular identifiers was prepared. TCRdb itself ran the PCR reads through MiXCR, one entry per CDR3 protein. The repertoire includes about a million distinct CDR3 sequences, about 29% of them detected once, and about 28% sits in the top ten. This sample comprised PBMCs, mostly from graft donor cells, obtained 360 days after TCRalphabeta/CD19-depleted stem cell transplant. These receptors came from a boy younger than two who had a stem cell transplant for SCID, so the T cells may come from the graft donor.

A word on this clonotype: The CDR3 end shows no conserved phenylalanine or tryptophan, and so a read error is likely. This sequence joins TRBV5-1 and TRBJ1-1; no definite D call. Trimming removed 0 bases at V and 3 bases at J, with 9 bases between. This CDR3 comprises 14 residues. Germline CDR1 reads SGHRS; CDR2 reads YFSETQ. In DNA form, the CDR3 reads TGCGCCAGCAGCTTGGCCCCTGAGGACACTGAAGCTTTCTAT. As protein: CASSLAPEDTEAFY.

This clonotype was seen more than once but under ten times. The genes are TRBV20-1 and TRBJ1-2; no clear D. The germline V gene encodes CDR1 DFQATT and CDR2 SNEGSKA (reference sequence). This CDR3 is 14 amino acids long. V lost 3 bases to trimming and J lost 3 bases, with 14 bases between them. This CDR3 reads CSASPRSTYYGYTF. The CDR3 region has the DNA TGCAGTGCTAGTCCGAGAAGTACTTACTATGGCTACACCTTC.

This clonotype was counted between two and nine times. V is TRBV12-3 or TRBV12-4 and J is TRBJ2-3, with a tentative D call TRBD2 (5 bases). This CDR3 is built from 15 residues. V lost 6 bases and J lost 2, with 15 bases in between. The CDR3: CASSRQRTYTDTQYF. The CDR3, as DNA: TGTGCCAGCAGCCGGCAACGGACTTACACAGATACGCAGTATTTT.